This is a list of T cell receptor beta chains from one sample in a study of T cell responses to AZD1222 COVID-19 vaccine. The repertoire was sequenced with immunoSEQ multiplex PCR; TCRdb's copy has only in-frame clones and lacks some. The table has around 190,000 clones, 90% to 95% seen once. Sample: peripheral blood, taken 28 days after the second AZD1222 dose. The receptors shown here come from an adult who received the AZD1222 COVID-19 vaccine. Both conserved end residues are part of each CDR3. The D gene is left open where the match is weak.

CDR3 protein,J gene,D gene,V gene
CASSPTGETYGYTF,TRBJ1-2,.,TRBV7-9
CASSFRRDRSTDTQYF,TRBJ2-3,.,TRBV11-2
CASSRHFTSEDETQYF,TRBJ2-5,.,TRBV28
CASIVGEAFF,TRBJ1-1,.,TRBV6-5
CSARLGETQYF,TRBJ2-5,.,TRBV20-1
CAWRFAGSFSGNTIYF,TRBJ1-3,.,TRBV30
CASSIVGTGGGETQYF,TRBJ2-5,TRBD1,TRBV19
CASSPSLAANTEAFF,TRBJ1-1,.,TRBV18
CASSLGSYNNEQFF,TRBJ2-1,.,TRBV11-3
CASSLGGGAGETQYF,TRBJ2-5,TRBD2,TRBV6-5
CASSSGNQPQHF,TRBJ1-5,.,TRBV7-9
CASSLLRRRTEAFF,TRBJ1-1,.,TRBV28
CASSPSRGAAYGYTF,TRBJ1-2,.,TRBV11-2
CASSIAAENQPQHF,TRBJ1-5,.,TRBV19
CASSQTPLRGQGYTF,TRBJ1-2,.,TRBV4-1
CASSYRGWEQPQHF,TRBJ1-5,TRBD1,TRBV28
CASSISNSNQPQHF,TRBJ1-5,.,TRBV19
CASRTRMNTEAFF,TRBJ1-1,.,TRBV19
CASSTAGTSYEQYF,TRBJ2-7,.,TRBV19
CASSTGTSGRGTQYF,TRBJ2-5,TRBD2,TRBV2
CAWTMSGPPRPYNSGNTIYF,TRBJ1-3,.,TRBV30